These 24 T cell receptor beta chains were sequenced from one sample in a study of blood T cell repertoires in COVID-19. Here immunoSEQ multiplex PCR was the method, and the copy in TCRdb shows in-frame clones only, minus some. Among 65,000 to 75,000 clones listed, 75% to 85% were seen once. Material: peripheral blood. These receptors originate from a human donor in a cohort sampled during active COVID-19.

CDR3 nucleotides: TGTGCCATCAGGAGGACAGACGAGCAGTACTTC. This gives the protein CAIRRTDEQYF. The chain has TRBV10-3 and TRBJ2-7; D possibly corresponds to TRBD1 (6 bases). CDR1 is ENHRY, CDR2 SYGVKD, per germline. This CDR3 region has 11 residues. The V and J ends lost 6 bases and 5 bases respectively, with 8 bases between them.

This clone was seen more than once but under ten times. The chain couples TRBV4-1 to TRBJ2-7; 10 bases align to TRBD1. The CDR3 loop spans 15 amino acids. The trim removed 5 bases at V and 2 bases at J, leaving 6 bases unmatched. Per the germline V gene, CDR1 is MGHRA and CDR2 is YSYEKL. The CDR3 DNA reads TGCGCCAGCAGCAGAGGACAGGGGGGGACCTACGAGCAGTACTTC. Translated: CASSRGQGGTYEQYF.

This chain connects TRBV18 to TRBJ1-3, with 7 positions matching TRBD1. CDR3 length: 14 residues. CDR1 and CDR2 from the germline V gene are KGHSH and LQKENI. Trimming at V came to 5 bases and at J to 8 bases, leaving 9 bases not matched to a gene. The CDR3 nucleotides are TGTGCCAGCTCAACAATAACAGGGGAGCACACCATATATTTT. Its translation is CASSTITGEHTIYF. The whole variable domain, filled in from reference TRBV18 and TRBJ1-3, reads NAGVMQNPRHLVRRRGQEARLRCSPMKGHSHVYWYRQLPEEGLKFMVYLQKENIIDESGMPKERFSAEFPKEGPSILRIQQVVRGDSAAYFCASSTITGEHTIYFGEGSWLTVV.

The gene calls are TRBV12-3 or TRBV12-4 and TRBJ1-2; 8 bases are a match to TRBD1. The trim removed 5 bases at V and 5 bases at J, leaving 4 bases unmatched. The CDR3 length is 13 residues. CDR3 in DNA: TGTGCCAGCAGTCCCCGACAGGGGTATGGCTACACCTTC. Encoded protein: CASSPRQGYGYTF.

V usage is TRBV5-4 and J usage is TRBJ2-3; 10 bases line up with TRBD2. Per germline, CDR1 SGHNT and CDR2 YYREEE (reference sequence). Unmatched junction bases numbered 2, after V lost 4 bases and J lost 6 bases. CDR3 length: 13 amino acids. CDR3 nucleotide sequence: TGTGCCAGCAGCCTAGCGGGAGCGGATACGCAGTATTTT. This translates into CASSLAGADTQYF.

This chain connects TRBV7-9 to TRBJ2-5; 7 bases match TRBD1. The V and J ends lost 2 bases and 3 bases, in that order; junction bases with no gene match: 3. CDR1 and CDR2 (germline): SEHNR, FQNEAQ (reference sequence). The CDR3 extends over 14 amino acids. In DNA form, the CDR3 reads TGTGCCAGCAGCTTATGGACAGGAAAAGAGACCCAGTACTTC. This gives the protein CASSLWTGKETQYF.

This clone was picked up a small number of times. This chain links TRBV18 with TRBJ2-3, with 15 bases identical to TRBD2. CDR3 length equals 19 residues. V lost 6 bases and J lost 0; bases outside the gene matches: 10. The germline V gene has CDR1 KGHSH and CDR2 LQKENI. Here the CDR3 reads CASSPGLAGGATSTDTQYF. In nucleotides, the CDR3 is TGTGCCAGCTCGCCGGGACTAGCGGGAGGAGCAACTAGCACAGATACGCAGTATTTT.

The chain joins TRBV5-4 to TRBJ2-3; D perhaps matches TRBD2 (5 bases). Germline V CDR1 and CDR2: SGHNT, YYREEE (reference sequence). Deletions cut 0 bases from V and 8 bases from J, with 7 bases between. The CDR3 covers 12 residues. The CDR3 sequence: CASSLERATQYF. CDR3 nucleotide sequence: TGTGCCAGCAGCTTGGAGAGGGCTACGCAGTATTTT. The variable domain in full, with the rest retrieved from reference TRBV5-4 and TRBJ2-3, is ETGVTQSPTHLIKTRGQQVTLRCSSQSGHNTVSWYQQALGQGPQFIFQYYREEENGRGNFPPRFSGLQFPNYSSELNVNALELDDSALYLCASSLERATQYFGPGTRLTVL.

J is TRBJ2-7 and V is TRBV19; 7 nucleotides match TRBD2. The CDR3 runs 15 residues. Germline-derived CDR1 and CDR2 are LNHDA and SQIVND (reference sequence). V lost 5 bases and J lost 6; bases outside the gene matches: 13. CDR3 bases: TGTGCCAGTAGTCTCCCCCCCGCGGGAGCGGCCGAGCAGTACTTC. It codes for CASSLPPAGAAEQYF.

V gene TRBV7-2 combines with J gene TRBJ2-2, with TRBD2 matching over 10 bases. CDR1 is SGHTA and CDR2 is FQGNSA in the germline V gene. The CDR3 sequence is 15 residues long. After removal of 4 bases from V and 5 bases from J, the junction contained 4 bases not matched to a gene. For the CDR3, the DNA is TGTGCCAGCAGCTCGCTAGCGGGAGAGACCGGGGAGCTGTTTTTT. It codes for CASSSLAGETGELFF.

This clone has only a few counts. The gene calls are TRBV19 and TRBJ2-5; no clear D. This CDR3 has 12 residues. CDR1 LNHDA and CDR2 SQIVND come from the germline V gene (reference sequence). V shed 6 bases and J shed 2 bases, with 7 bases lying between them. The DNA for the CDR3 is TGTGCCAGTAGCTCTAGACAAGAGACCCAGTACTTC. It encodes CASSSRQETQYF.

The chain combines TRBV5-1 with TRBJ2-6; the D gene is possibly TRBD1 (6 bases). CDR3 size: 16 residues. Trimming removed 4 bases at V and 2 bases at J, with 13 bases between. Germline lookup yields CDR1 SGHRS and CDR2 YFSETQ. The CDR3 coding sequence is TGCGCCAGCAGCGCCCAGGGGTTCCCTGGGGCCAACGTCCTGACTTTC. Encoded protein: CASSAQGFPGANVLTF.

The rearrangement links TRBV3-1 (or the pseudogene TRBV3-2) to TRBJ2-3; D is uncertain. The CDR3 runs 11 residues. From germline, CDR1 is LGHDT and CDR2 YNNKEL (reference sequence). Trimming removed 3 bases at V and 5 bases at J, with 3 bases between. The CDR3 region is CASSHQDTQYF. As DNA, the CDR3 is TGTGCCAGCAGCCACCAAGATACGCAGTATTTT.

J is TRBJ2-7 and V is TRBV4-3; D is unclear. This CDR3 comprises 13 residues. Germline V gene sequence: CDR1 LGHNA, CDR2 YSLEER. The V end was cut by 4 bases, the J end by 3 bases, with 10 bases between. The CDR3 DNA reads TGCGCCAGCAGCCGTACCCGAGACTACGAGCAGTACTTC. Translating it yields CASSRTRDYEQYF.

The sample holds a few counts of this clone. The chain combines TRBV27 with TRBJ1-6, with D uncertain. The V end lost 7 bases, the J end lost 5 bases, and 15 bases lay between the germline ends. This CDR3 is 15 amino acids long. Germline values: CDR1 MNHEY, CDR2 SMNVEV (reference sequence). The CDR3 DNA follows: TGTGCCAGCACTCCGGGTCGACGGAATAATTCACCCCTCCACTTT. It encodes CASTPGRRNNSPLHF.

This clone was seen only a few times. V gene TRBV5-4 combines with J gene TRBJ1-4, with a weak D call TRBD1 (6 bases). CDR1 and CDR2 from the germline V gene are SGHNT and YYREEE (reference sequence). The V end was cut by 2 bases, the J end by 8 bases, with 13 bases between. CDR3 length: 14 amino acids. In DNA, the CDR3 is TGTGCCAGCAGCTTCGCAGGGGTTCAAGAAAAACTGTTTTTT. It yields the protein CASSFAGVQEKLFF.

The gene calls are TRBV6-5 and TRBJ2-7, with TRBD1 as a possible D gene (5 bases). CDR1 is MNHEY and CDR2 is SVGAGI in the germline V gene. This CDR3 spans 14 amino acids. V dropped 0 bases and J dropped 7 bases, with 13 bases sitting between them. CDR3 sequence (DNA): TGTGCCAGCAGTTACTCGAAACAGGCTAAGGAGCAGTACTTC. This encodes CASSYSKQAKEQYF.

This chain uses TRBV6-2 or TRBV6-3 with TRBJ1-2, with 7 bases aligning to TRBD1. Trimming cost V 6 bases and J 5 bases; bases outside gene matches: 9. The CDR3 contains 14 residues. Germline lookup yields CDR1 MNHEY and CDR2 SVGEGT. Here the CDR3 reads CASSSGTALYGYTF. The DNA for the CDR3 is TGTGCCAGCAGCTCCGGGACAGCACTTTATGGCTACACCTTC.

This clone was recorded a few times. CDR3 residues: CASGGMGFDQPQHF. CDR3 coding DNA: TGTGCCTCGGGAGGGATGGGGTTTGATCAGCCCCAGCATTTT. This chain connects TRBV6-5 to TRBJ1-5; D ambiguous. Germline V lookup: CDR1 MNHEY, CDR2 SVGAGI. The CDR3 extends over 14 amino acids. V dropped 11 bases and J dropped 5 bases, with 19 bases sitting between them.

The J gene is TRBJ2-6, the V gene TRBV5-6, with D tentatively TRBD1 (6 bases). The CDR3 extends over 17 amino acids. Germline-derived CDR1 and CDR2 are SGHDT and YYEEEE. V lost 4 bases and J 0 bases, leaving 14 bases between the germline ends. CDR3 region: CASSPQGWGSGANVLTF. The CDR3 DNA reads TGTGCCAGCAGCCCACAGGGTTGGGGCTCTGGGGCCAACGTCCTGACTTTC.

This clone has just a few counts. V gene TRBV3-1 (or the pseudogene TRBV3-2) combines with J gene TRBJ1-1; perhaps TRBD1 as D (6 bases). Germline values: CDR1 LGHDT, CDR2 YNNKEL (reference sequence). This CDR3 spans 12 amino acids. Trimming shortened V by 4 bases and J by 6 bases, and 9 bases separated the two germline ends. CDR3 DNA sequence: TGTGCCAGCAGCCCCAACAGGGCTGAAGCTTTCTTT. Its protein is CASSPNRAEAFF.

The chain couples TRBV13 to TRBJ2-5, with D possibly TRBD1 on 6 matching bases. V lost 5 bases and J 5 bases, leaving 21 bases between the germline ends. The CDR3 extends over 16 amino acids. From germline, CDR1 is PRHDT and CDR2 FYEKMQ (reference sequence). The CDR3 here is CASSRLGQSSRETQYF. CDR3 DNA sequence: TGTGCCAGCAGCCGACTTGGACAGTCCTCTAGGGAGACCCAGTACTTC.

The chain links TRBV19 to TRBJ2-7; D unresolved. The V gene's germline CDR1 is LNHDA and CDR2 SQIVND (reference sequence). V was clipped by 5 bases and J by 2 bases, with 10 bases between them. This CDR3 contains 13 residues. The CDR3 DNA sequence: TGTGCCAGTAGTTACGACATGACCTACGAGCAGTACTTC. This encodes CASSYDMTYEQYF.

The chain carries TRBV6-6 and TRBJ2-7; 8 nucleotides match TRBD1. With V trimmed by 6 bases and J by 2 bases, 3 bases remained unmatched. Germline V gene lookup returns CDR1 MNHNY and CDR2 SVGAGI (reference sequence). The CDR3 has 13 residues. The CDR3 here is CASRLGQAYEQYF. The DNA of the CDR3 is TGTGCCAGCAGGCTGGGACAGGCCTACGAGCAGTACTTC.